Listed below are T cell receptor beta chains from one sample, sequenced in a study of blood T cells in healthy people across ages. Via MiXCR, TCRdb re-called the 5' RACE reads, giving one row per CDR3 protein. Among over 950,000 distinct CDR3 sequences listed, just over 50% were seen once. Sequencing was performed on blood. These receptors came from a woman aged 55-69 years in good health. Both conserved end residues are part of each CDR3. The D gene is left open where the match is weak. Where a row states a size, it is once, few, many or the class of an expanded clone; other rows omit it.

clone_size,v_call,d_call,j_call,cdr3_aa,cdr3_nt
NA,TRBV2,NA,TRBJ2-3,CASDREVTDTQYF,TGTGCCAGCGACAGGGAGGTTACAGATACGCAGTATTTT
few,TRBV11-1,NA,TRBJ2-3,CASSRRGSRADTQYF,TGTGCCAGCAGTCGACGAGGAAGCCGCGCAGATACGCAGTATTTT
NA,TRBV29-1,TRBD1,TRBJ2-7,CSVEEGGTGGPYEQYF,TGCAGCGTTGAAGAGGGAGGGACAGGGGGCCCCTACGAGCAGTACTTC
NA,TRBV30,TRBD2,TRBJ2-1,CAWRLAGSYNEQFF,TGTGCCTGGAGACTAGCGGGCTCCTACAATGAGCAGTTCTTC
many,TRBV12-3/TRBV12-4,NA,TRBJ2-7,CASSSGGAWYEQYF,TGTGCCAGCAGTTCTGGGGGCGCGTGGTACGAGCAGTACTTC
NA,TRBV4-1,TRBD1,TRBJ2-7,CASSQPREDRDFYEQYF,TGCGCCAGCAGCCAACCACGAGAGGACAGGGACTTCTACGAGCAGTACTTC
NA,TRBV6-5,NA,TRBJ2-7,CASSFDRRTYEQYF,TGTGCCAGCAGTTTCGATAGACGCACCTACGAGCAGTACTTC
NA,TRBV28,NA,TRBJ2-7,CASSLPLRRTNSEQYF,TGTGCCAGCAGTTTACCCCTAAGGAGGACAAACAGCGAGCAGTACTTC
NA,TRBV11-1,TRBD1,TRBJ2-3,CASRDRDRGSDTQYF,TGTGCCAGCAGGGACCGGGACAGGGGGTCAGATACGCAGTATTTT
NA,TRBV20-1,NA,TRBJ1-5,CSARVGGTGNQPQHF,TGTAGTGCTAGAGTGGGAGGTACAGGCAATCAGCCCCAGCATTTT
few,TRBV5-1,TRBD1,TRBJ2-7,CASSLGQGIVHEQYF,TGCGCCAGCAGCTTGGGACAGGGGATTGTCCACGAGCAGTACTTC
NA,TRBV27,TRBD2,TRBJ2-7,CASSPIPSGYEQYF,TGTGCCAGCAGTCCCATTCCTAGCGGCTACGAGCAGTACTTC
NA,TRBV7-3,TRBD2,TRBJ2-5,CASSLGTSRYNEQYF,TGTGCCAGCAGCTTAGGGACTAGCCGATACAATGAGCAGTACTTC
NA,TRBV27,NA,TRBJ2-1,CASSLTALGSNEQFF,TGTGCCAGCAGTTTAACAGCTTTGGGGTCGAATGAGCAGTTCTTC
NA,TRBV7-9,NA,TRBJ2-3,CASSYGVVGTDTQYF,TGTGCCAGCAGCTACGGGGTTGTTGGGACAGATACGCAGTATTTT
NA,TRBV9,TRBD2,TRBJ2-3,CASSVVPGGLQYF,TGTGCCAGCAGCGTAGTCCCGGGAGGGTTGCAGTATTTT
NA,TRBV6-5,NA,TRBJ2-3,CASSYSTGEYTDTQYF,TGTGCCAGCAGTTACTCAACGGGAGAGTACACAGATACGCAGTATTTT
NA,TRBV12-3/TRBV12-4,NA,TRBJ2-1,CAITGPNEQFF,TGTGCCATCACGGGACCCAATGAGCAGTTCTTC
NA,TRBV2,NA,TRBJ2-7,CAVDGTSYEQYF,TGTGCCGTAGACGGGACCTCCTACGAGCAGTACTTC
NA,TRBV6-5,NA,TRBJ1-5,CASSYGGSDQPQHF,TGTGCCAGCAGTTACGGGGGATCAGATCAGCCCCAGCATTTT
NA,TRBV27,NA,TRBJ2-5,CASSDLGRTQYF,TGTGCCAGCAGCGACCTCGGGAGGACCCAGTACTTC
NA,TRBV20-1,NA,TRBJ2-5,CSARDPTRGSYNEQYF,TGCAGTGCTAGAGACCCGACTAGGGGTTCCTACAATGAGCAGTACTTC
few,TRBV27,NA,TRBJ2-7,CASSSMSAYEQYF,TGTGCCAGCAGTTCGATGTCAGCCTACGAGCAGTACTTC
NA,TRBV2,NA,TRBJ2-3,CASTSGSTQYF,TGTGCCAGCACCTCCGGGAGTACGCAGTATTTT
NA,TRBV29-1,NA,TRBJ2-7,CSVMASSYEQYF,TGCAGCGTGATGGCGAGCTCCTACGAGCAGTACTTC
NA,TRBV5-4,NA,TRBJ2-7,CASSLPLAGYYEQYF,TGTGCCAGCAGCTTGCCTCTGGCGGGTTACTACGAGCAGTACTTC
NA,TRBV28,TRBD2,TRBJ2-5,CASSYGLADGQYF,TGTGCCAGCAGTTACGGACTAGCGGACGGGCAGTACTTC
few,TRBV12-3/TRBV12-4,NA,TRBJ2-3,CATLASGTDTQYF,TGTGCCACCCTTGCTAGCGGCACAGATACGCAGTATTTT
few,TRBV20-1,NA,TRBJ1-1,CSANRELNTEAFF,TGCAGTGCTAACAGGGAGTTGAACACTGAAGCTTTCTTT
few,TRBV9,NA,TRBJ1-2,CASSPDSRGYTF,TGTGCCAGCAGCCCGGACAGTCGGGGCTACACCTTC
NA,TRBV20-1,NA,TRBJ1-1,CSASLSGRTEAFF,TGCAGTGCAAGCCTGTCAGGGAGGACTGAAGCTTTCTTT
NA,TRBV20-1,TRBD2,TRBJ2-1,CSAQGLAGVEQFF,TGCAGTGCCCAGGGACTAGCGGGAGTCGAGCAGTTCTTC
NA,TRBV6-1,TRBD1,TRBJ1-4,CASSERGRSEKLFF,TGTGCCAGCAGCGAGAGGGGGCGAAGTGAAAAACTGTTTTTT
few,TRBV14,NA,TRBJ2-7,CASSQGLTGYEQYF,TGTGCCAGCAGCCAAGGGCTGACCGGCTATGAGCAGTACTTC
NA,TRBV29-1,NA,TRBJ2-4,CSVPSREQYF,TGCAGCGTACCTAGCCGTGAGCAGTACTTC
NA,TRBV24-1,NA,TRBJ2-3,CATSDDHSGGETDTQYF,TGTGCCACCAGTGATGACCATTCGGGGGGCGAGACGGATACGCAGTATTTT
NA,TRBV6-6,NA,TRBJ1-1,CAGRGNTEAFF,TGTGCCGGGCGGGGGAACACTGAAGCTTTCTTT
NA,TRBV7-8,NA,TRBJ2-1,CASSLGGGREFF,TGTGCCAGCAGCTTAGGTGGTGGGAGAGAGTTCTTC
NA,TRBV29-1,NA,TRBJ2-1,CSVRSTNYEQFF,TGCAGCGTAAGATCTACAAACTACGAGCAGTTCTTC
few,TRBV14,NA,TRBJ2-7,CASSARGRANSYEQYF,TGTGCCAGCAGCGCCCGCGGGCGGGCCAACTCCTACGAGCAGTACTTC
few,TRBV11-2,NA,TRBJ2-7,CASSFQATRPHEQYF,TGTGCCAGCAGCTTCCAAGCGACCAGACCTCACGAGCAGTACTTC
NA,TRBV29-1,NA,TRBJ2-7,CSVWGNYEQYF,TGCAGCGTTTGGGGGAACTACGAGCAGTACTTC